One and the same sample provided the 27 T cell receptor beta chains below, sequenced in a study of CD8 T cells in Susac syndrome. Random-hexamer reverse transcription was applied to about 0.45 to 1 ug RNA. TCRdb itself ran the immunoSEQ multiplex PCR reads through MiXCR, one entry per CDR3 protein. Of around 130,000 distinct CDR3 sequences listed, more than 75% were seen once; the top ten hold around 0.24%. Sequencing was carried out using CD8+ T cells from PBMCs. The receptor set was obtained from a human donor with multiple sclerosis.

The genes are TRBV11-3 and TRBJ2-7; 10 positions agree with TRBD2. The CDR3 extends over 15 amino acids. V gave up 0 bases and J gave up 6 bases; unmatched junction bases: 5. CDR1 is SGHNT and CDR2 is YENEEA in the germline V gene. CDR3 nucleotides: TGTGCCAGCAGCTTAGATCCTAGCGGGAGAGGCGAGCAGTACTTC. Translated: CASSLDPSGRGEQYF.

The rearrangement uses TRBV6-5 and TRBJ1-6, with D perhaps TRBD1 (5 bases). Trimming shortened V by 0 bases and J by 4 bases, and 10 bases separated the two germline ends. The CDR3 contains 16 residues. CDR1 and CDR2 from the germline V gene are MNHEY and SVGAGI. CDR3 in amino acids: CASSYSNRLYNSPLHF. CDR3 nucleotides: TGTGCCAGCAGTTACTCGAACAGGCTATATAATTCACCCCTCCACTTT.

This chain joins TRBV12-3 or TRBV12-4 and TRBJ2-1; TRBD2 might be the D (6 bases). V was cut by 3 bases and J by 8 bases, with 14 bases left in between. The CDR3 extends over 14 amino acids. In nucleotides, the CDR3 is TGTGCCAGCAGTTTGTTACTAGCTAGCGATGAGCAGTTCTTC. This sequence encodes CASSLLLASDEQFF.

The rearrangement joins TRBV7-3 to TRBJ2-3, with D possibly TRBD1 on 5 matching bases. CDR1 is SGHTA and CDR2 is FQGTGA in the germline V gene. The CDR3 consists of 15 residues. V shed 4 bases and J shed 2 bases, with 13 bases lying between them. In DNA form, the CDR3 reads TGTGCCAGCAGCTCCCAAACAGGAGTCACAGATACGCAGTATTTT. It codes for CASSSQTGVTDTQYF.

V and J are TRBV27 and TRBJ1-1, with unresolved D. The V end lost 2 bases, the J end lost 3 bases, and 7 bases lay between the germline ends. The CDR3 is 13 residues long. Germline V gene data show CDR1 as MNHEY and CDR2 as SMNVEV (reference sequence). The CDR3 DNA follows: TGTGCCAGCAGTTTAATTTTGGACACTGAAGCTTTCTTT. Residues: CASSLILDTEAFF.

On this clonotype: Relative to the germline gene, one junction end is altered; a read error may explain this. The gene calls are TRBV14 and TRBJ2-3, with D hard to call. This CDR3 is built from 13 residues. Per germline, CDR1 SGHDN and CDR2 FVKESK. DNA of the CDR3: TGTGCCAGCAGCCTAGGTACCACAGATACGCAGTTTTTT. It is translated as CASSLGTTDTQFF.

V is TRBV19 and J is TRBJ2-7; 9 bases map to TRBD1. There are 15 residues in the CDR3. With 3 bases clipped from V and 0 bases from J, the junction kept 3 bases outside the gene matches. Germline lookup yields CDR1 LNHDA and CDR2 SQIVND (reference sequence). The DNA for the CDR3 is TGTGCCAGTAGTATTTGGACAGGGGACTCCTACGAGCAGTACTTC. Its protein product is CASSIWTGDSYEQYF.

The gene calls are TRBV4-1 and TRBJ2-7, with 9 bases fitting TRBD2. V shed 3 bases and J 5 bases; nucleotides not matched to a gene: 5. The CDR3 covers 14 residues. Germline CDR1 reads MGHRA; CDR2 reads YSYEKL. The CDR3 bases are TGCGCCAGCAGCCAGGGCGGGAGGGTTGACGAGCAGTACTTC. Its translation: CASSQGGRVDEQYF.

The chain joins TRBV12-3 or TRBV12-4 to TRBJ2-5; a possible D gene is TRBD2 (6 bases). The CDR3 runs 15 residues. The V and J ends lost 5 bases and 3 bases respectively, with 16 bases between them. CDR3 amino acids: CASSGRDSAEETQYF. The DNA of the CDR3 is TGTGCCAGCAGTGGCCGGGACTCGGCGGAAGAGACCCAGTACTTC.

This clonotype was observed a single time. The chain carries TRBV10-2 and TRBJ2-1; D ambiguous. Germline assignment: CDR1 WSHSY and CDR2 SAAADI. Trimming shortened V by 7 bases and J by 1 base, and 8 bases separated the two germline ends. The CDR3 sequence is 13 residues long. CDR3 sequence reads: CASTATSYNEQFF. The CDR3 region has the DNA TGCGCCAGCACCGCTACATCCTACAATGAGCAGTTCTTC.

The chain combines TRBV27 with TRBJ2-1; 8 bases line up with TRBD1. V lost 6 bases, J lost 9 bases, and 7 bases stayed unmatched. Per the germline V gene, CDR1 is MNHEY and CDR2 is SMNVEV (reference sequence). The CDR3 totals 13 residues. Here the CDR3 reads CASSAGQVGEQFF. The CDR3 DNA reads TGTGCCAGCAGCGCGGGACAGGTGGGTGAGCAGTTCTTC.

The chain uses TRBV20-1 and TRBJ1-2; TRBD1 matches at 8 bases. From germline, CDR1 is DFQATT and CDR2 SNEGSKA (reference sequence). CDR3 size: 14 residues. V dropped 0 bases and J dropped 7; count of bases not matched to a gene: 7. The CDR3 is CSARDKDRVAGYTF. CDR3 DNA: TGCAGTGCTAGAGATAAGGACAGGGTCGCTGGCTACACCTTC.

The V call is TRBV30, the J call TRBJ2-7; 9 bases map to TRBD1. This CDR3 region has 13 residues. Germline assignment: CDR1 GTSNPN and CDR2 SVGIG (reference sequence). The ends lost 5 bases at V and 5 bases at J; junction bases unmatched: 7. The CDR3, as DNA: TGTGCCTGGGTGGGGACAGGGTGGGACGAGCAGTACTTC. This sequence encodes CAWVGTGWDEQYF. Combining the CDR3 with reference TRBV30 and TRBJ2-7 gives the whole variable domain SQTIHQWPATLVQPVGSPLSLECTVEGTSNPNLYWYRQAAGRGLQLLFYSVGIGQISSEVPQNLSASRPQDRQFILSSKKLLLSDSGFYLCAWVGTGWDEQYFGPGTRLTVT.

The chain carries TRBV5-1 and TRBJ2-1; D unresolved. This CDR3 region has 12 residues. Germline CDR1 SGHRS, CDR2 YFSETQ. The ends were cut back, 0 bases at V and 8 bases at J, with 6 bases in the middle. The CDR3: CASSLVGYEQFF. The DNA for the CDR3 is TGCGCCAGCAGCTTGGTCGGGTATGAGCAGTTCTTC.

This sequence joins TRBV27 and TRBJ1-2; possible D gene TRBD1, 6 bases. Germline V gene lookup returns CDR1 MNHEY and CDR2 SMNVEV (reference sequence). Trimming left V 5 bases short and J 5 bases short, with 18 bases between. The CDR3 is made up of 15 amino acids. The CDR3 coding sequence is TGTGCCAGCAGTAGATCACAGGGAAAGCGGTATGGCTACACCTTC. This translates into CASSRSQGKRYGYTF.

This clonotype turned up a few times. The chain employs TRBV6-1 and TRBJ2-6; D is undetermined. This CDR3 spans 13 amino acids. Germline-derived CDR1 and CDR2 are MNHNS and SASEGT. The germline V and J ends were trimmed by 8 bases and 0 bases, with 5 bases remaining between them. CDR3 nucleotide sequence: TGTGCCAGCTTGGGCTCTGGGGCCAACGTCCTGACTTTC. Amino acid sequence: CASLGSGANVLTF.

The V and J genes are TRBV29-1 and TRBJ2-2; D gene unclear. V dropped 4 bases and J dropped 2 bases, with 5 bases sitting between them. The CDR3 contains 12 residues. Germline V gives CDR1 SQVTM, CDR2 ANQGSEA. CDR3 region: CSVAENTGELFF. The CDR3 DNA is TGCAGCGTTGCGGAAAACACCGGGGAGCTGTTTTTT.

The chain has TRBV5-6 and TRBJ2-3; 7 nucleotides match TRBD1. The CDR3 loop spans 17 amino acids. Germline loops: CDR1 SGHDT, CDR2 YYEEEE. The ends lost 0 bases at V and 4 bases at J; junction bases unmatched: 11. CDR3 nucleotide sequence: TGTGCCAGCAGCTTGGGGACAGGCGGTTGGTCCCCAGATACGCAGTATTTT. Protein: CASSLGTGGWSPDTQYF.

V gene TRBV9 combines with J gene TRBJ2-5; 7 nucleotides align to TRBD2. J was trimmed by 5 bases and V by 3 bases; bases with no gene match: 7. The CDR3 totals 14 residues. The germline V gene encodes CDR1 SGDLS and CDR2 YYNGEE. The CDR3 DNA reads TGTGCCAGCAGCGACGCCACTAGCGAGGAGACCCAGTACTTC. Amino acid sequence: CASSDATSEETQYF.

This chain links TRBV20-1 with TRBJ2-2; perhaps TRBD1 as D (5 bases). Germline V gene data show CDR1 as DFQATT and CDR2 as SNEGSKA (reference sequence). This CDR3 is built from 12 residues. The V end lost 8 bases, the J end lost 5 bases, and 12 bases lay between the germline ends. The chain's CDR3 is CSHQGETGELFF. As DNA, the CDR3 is TGCAGTCATCAGGGCGAGACCGGGGAGCTGTTTTTT.

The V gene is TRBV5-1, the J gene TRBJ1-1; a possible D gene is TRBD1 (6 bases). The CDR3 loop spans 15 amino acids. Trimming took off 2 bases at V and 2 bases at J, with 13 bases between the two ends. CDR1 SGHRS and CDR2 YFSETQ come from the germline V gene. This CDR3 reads CASSFTGTPNTEAFF. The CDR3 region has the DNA TGCGCCAGCAGCTTCACCGGGACACCCAACACTGAAGCTTTCTTT.

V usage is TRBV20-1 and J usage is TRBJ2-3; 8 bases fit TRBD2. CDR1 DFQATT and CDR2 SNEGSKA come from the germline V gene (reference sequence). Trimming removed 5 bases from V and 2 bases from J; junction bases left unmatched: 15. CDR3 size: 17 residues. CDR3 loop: CSAAQWGAGGPTDTQYF. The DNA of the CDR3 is TGCAGTGCTGCCCAGTGGGGGGCGGGAGGACCCACAGATACGCAGTATTTT.

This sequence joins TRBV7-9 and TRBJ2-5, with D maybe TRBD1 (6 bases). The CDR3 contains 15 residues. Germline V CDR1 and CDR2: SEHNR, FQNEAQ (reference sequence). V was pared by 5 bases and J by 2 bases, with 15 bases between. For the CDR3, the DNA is TGTGCCAGCAGCCCAGCCGGACAGCCGCAAGAGACCCAGTACTTC. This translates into CASSPAGQPQETQYF.

CDR3 protein: CASSGTSGRVDTQYF. Here the CDR3 DNA reads TGTGCCAGCAGCGGGACTAGCGGGAGGGTCGATACGCAGTATTTT. V usage is TRBV7-2 and J usage is TRBJ2-3; 16 nucleotides line up with TRBD2. This CDR3 spans 15 amino acids. Germline V gives CDR1 SGHTA, CDR2 FQGNSA. V lost 5 bases and J lost 6; bases outside the gene matches: 2.

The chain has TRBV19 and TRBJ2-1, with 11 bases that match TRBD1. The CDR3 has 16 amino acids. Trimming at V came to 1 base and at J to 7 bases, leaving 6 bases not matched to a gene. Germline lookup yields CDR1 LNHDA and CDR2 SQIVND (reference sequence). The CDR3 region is CASSIGAGTGGNEQFF. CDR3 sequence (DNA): TGTGCCAGTAGTATAGGAGCCGGGACAGGGGGAAATGAGCAGTTCTTC.

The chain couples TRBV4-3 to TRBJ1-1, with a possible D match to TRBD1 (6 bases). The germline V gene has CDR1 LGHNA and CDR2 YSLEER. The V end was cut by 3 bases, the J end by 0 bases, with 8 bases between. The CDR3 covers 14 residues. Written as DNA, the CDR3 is TGCGCCAGCAGCCACGGGACACTGAACACTGAAGCTTTCTTT. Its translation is CASSHGTLNTEAFF.

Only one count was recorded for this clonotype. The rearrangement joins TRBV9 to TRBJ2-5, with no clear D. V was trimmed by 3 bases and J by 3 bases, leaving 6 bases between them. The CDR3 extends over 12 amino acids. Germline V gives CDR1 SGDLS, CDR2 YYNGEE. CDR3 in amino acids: CASSDREETQYF. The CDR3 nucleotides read TGTGCCAGCAGCGACCGAGAAGAGACCCAGTACTTC.